The sequence of this TCR beta chain was determined in a study of early T cells in non-severe SARS-CoV-2 infection. The table lists this clonotype with a few counts. TCRdb itself ran the 5' RACE reads through MiXCR, one entry per CDR3 protein. The table shows approximately 48,000 distinct CDR3 sequences, with roughly 6.5% occurring only once. Trimming removed 7 bases at V and 3 bases at J, with 6 bases between. This CDR3 is 11 amino acids long. In germline, CDR1 is MNHNY, CDR2 SVGAGI (reference sequence). The J gene is TRBJ1-1, the V gene TRBV6-6; D gene ambiguous. The TCR was taken from an adult who was a healthcare worker with PCR-confirmed SARS-CoV-2 infection or an uninfected control (not recorded which). The source material was whole blood, sampled at baseline. As DNA, the CDR3 is TGTGCCAGCACCCCAGACACTGAAGCTTTCTTT. Protein sequence: CASTPDTEAFF.